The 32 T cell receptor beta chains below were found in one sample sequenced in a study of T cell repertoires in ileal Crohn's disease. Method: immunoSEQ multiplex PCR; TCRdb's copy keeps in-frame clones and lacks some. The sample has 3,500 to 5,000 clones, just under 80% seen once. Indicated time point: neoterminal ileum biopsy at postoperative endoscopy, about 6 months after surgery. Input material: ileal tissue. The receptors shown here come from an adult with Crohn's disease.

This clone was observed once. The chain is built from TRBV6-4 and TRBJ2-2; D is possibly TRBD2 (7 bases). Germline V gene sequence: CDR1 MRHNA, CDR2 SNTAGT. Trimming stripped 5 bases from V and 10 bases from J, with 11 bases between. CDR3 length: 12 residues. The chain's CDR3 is CASSRGGKELFF. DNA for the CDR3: TGTGCCAGCAGTAGGGGGGGGAAGGAGCTGTTTTTT.

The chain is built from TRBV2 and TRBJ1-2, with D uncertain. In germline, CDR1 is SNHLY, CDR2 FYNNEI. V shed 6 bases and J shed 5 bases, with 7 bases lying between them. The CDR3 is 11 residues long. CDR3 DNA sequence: TGTGCCAGCAGCGTCTTATATGGCTACACCTTC. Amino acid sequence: CASSVLYGYTF.

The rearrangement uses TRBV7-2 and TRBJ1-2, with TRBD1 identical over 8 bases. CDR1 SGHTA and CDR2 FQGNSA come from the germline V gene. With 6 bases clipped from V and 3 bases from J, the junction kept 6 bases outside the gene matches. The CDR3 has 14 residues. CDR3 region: CASRLTGEDYGYTF. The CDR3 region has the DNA TGTGCCAGCAGGCTGACAGGGGAGGACTATGGCTACACCTTC.

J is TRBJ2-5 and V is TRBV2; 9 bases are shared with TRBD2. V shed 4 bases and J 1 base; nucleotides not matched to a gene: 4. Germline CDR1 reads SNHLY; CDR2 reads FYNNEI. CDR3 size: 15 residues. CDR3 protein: CASSGAGGRQETQYF. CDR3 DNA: TGTGCCAGCAGTGGGGCGGGGGGGCGCCAAGAGACCCAGTACTTC.

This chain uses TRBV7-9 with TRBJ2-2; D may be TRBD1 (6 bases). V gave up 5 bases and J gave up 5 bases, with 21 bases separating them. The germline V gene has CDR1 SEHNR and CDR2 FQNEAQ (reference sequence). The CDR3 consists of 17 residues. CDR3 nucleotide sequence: TGTGCCAGCAGCGCACTTTATTTGGGGGCAGGGACCGGGGAGCTGTTTTTT. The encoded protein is CASSALYLGAGTGELFF.

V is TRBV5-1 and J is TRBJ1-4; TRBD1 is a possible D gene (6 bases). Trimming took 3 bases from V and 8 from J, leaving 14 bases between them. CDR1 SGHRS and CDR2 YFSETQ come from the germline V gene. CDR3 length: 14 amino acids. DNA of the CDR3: TGCGCCAGCAGCTCGGGGGGGGCCTCAGAAAAACTGTTTTTT. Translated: CASSSGGASEKLFF.

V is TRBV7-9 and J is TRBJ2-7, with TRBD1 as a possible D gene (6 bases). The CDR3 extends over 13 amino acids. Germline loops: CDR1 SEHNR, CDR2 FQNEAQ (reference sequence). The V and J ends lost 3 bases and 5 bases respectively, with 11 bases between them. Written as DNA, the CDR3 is TGTGCCAGCAGCTTGGCAGGGGCAAACGAGCAGTACTTC. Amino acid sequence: CASSLAGANEQYF.

The DNA of the CDR3 is TGTGCCAGCAGCTACGACTTCGGTGGGACTGAAGCTTTCTTT. Its translation is CASSYDFGGTEAFF. The rearrangement uses TRBV7-2 and TRBJ1-1; D remains unclear. Trimming took off 4 bases at V and 5 bases at J, with 14 bases between the two ends. The CDR3 totals 14 residues. CDR1 and CDR2 (germline): SGHTA, FQGNSA.

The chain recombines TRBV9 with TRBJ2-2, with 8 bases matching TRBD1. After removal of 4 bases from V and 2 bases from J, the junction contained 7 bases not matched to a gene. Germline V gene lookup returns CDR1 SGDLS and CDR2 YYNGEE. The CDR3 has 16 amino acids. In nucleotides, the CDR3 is TGTGCCAGCAGCCCCCCCGGGACAGGCAACACCGGGGAGCTGTTTTTT. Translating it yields CASSPPGTGNTGELFF.

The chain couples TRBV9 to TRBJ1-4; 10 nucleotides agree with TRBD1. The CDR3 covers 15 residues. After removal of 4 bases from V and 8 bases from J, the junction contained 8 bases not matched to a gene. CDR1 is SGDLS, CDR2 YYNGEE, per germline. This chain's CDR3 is CASSTRDRGGEKLFF. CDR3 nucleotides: TGTGCCAGCAGCACCCGGGACAGGGGAGGGGAAAAACTGTTTTTT.

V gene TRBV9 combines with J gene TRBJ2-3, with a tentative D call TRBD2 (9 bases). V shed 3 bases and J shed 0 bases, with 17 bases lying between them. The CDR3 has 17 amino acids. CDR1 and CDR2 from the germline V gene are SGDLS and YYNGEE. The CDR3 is CASSAGGGGASTDTQYF. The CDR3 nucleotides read TGTGCCAGCAGCGCAGGGGGCGGGGGGGCAAGCACAGATACGCAGTATTTT.

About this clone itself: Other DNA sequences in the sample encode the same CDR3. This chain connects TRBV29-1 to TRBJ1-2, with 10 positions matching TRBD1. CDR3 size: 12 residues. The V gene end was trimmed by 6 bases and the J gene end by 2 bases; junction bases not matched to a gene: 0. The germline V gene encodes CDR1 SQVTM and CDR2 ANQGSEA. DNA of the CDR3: TGCAGCGTGGGACAGGGGAACTATGGCTACACCTTC. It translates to CSVGQGNYGYTF.

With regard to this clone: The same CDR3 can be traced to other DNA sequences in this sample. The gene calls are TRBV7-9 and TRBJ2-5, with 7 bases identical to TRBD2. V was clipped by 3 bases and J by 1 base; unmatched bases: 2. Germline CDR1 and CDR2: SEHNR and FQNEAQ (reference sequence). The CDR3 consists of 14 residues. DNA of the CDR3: TGTGCCAGCAGCTTGGCTAGCGGCCAAGAGACCCAGTACTTC. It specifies CASSLASGQETQYF.

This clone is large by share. The CDR3 reads CASSLPGTGHGYTF. The CDR3 DNA is TGTGCCAGCAGCTTGCCCGGGACAGGGCATGGCTACACCTTC. The rearrangement links TRBV5-5 to TRBJ1-2; 9 bases are a match to TRBD1. The V segment lost 1 base and the J segment 6 bases; nucleotides outside the gene matches: 4. Germline V CDR1 and CDR2: SGHKS, YYEKEE (reference sequence). This CDR3 spans 14 amino acids.

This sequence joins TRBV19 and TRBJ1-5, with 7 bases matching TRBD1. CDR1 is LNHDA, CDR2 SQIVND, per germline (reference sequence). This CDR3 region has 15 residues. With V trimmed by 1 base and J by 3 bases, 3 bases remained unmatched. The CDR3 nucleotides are TGTGCCAGTAGTATAGGGACAGGCCACAATCAGCCCCAGCATTTT. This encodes CASSIGTGHNQPQHF. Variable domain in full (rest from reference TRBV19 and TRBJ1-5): DGGITQSPKYLFRKEGQNVTLSCEQNLNHDAMYWYRQDPGQGLRLIYYSQIVNDFQKGDIAEGYSVSREKKESFPLTVTSAQKNPTAFYLCASSIGTGHNQPQHFGDGTRLSIL.

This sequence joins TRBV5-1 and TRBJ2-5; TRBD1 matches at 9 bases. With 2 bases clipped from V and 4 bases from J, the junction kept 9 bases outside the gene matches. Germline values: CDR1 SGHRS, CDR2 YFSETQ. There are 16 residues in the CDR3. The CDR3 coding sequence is TGCGCCAGCAGCTTTGGGACAGGGTCCGTTCGAGAGACCCAGTACTTC. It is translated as CASSFGTGSVRETQYF.

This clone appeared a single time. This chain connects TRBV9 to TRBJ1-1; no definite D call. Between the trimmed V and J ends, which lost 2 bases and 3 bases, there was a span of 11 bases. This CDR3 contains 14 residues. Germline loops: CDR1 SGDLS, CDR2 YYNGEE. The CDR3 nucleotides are TGTGCCAGCAGCGTCGGGGATGGGGACACTGAAGCTTTCTTT. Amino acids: CASSVGDGDTEAFF.

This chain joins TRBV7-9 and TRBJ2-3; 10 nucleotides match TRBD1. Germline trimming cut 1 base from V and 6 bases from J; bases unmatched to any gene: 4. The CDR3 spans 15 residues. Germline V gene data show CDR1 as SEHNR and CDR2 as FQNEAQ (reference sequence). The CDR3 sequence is CASSLGQGAGDTQYF. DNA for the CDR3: TGTGCCAGCAGCTTAGGACAGGGGGCAGGGGATACGCAGTATTTT.

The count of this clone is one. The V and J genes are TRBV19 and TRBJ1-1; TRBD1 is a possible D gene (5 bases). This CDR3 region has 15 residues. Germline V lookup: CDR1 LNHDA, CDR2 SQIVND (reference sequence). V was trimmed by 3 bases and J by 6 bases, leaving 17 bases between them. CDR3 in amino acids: CASSIKQDLPSEAFF. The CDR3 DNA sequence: TGTGCCAGTAGTATCAAACAGGACCTCCCGTCTGAAGCTTTCTTT.

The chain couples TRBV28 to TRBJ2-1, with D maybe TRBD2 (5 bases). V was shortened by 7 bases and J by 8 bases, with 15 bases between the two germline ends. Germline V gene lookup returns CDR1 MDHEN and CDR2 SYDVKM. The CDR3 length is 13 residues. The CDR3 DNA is TGTGCCAGCACTCGTTCGACCGGGGATGAGCAGTTCTTC. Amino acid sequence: CASTRSTGDEQFF.

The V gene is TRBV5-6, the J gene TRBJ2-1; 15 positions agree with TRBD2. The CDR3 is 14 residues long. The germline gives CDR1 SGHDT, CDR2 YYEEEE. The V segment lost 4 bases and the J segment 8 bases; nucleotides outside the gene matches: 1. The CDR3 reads CASSGLAGGDEQFF. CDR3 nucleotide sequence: TGTGCCAGCAGCGGACTAGCGGGGGGGGATGAGCAGTTCTTC.

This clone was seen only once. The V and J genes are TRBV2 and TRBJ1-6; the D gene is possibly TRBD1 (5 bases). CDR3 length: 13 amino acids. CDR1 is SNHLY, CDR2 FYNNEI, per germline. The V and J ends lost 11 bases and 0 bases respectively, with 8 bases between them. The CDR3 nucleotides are TGTGCCGGACATCGCTCCTATAATTCACCCCTCCACTTT. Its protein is CAGHRSYNSPLHF.

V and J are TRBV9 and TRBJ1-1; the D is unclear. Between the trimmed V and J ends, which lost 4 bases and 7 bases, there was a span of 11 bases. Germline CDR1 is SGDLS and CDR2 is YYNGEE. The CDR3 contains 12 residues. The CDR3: CASSSSQVEAFF. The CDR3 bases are TGTGCCAGCAGCTCTAGCCAGGTTGAAGCTTTCTTT.

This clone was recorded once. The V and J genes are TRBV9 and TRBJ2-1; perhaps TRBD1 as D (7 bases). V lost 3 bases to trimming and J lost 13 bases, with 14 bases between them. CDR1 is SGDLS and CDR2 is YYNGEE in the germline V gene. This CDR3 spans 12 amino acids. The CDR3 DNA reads TGTGCCAGCAGCGCGACTAGGGGGCGACAGTTCTTC. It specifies CASSATRGRQFF.

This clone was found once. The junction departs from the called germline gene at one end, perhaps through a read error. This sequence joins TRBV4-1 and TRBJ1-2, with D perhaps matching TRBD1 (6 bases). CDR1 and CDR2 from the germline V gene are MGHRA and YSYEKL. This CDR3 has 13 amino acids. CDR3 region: CASSQAGTTKTLF. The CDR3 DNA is TGCGCCAGCAGCCAAGCCGGGACAACCAAAACCCTCTTC.

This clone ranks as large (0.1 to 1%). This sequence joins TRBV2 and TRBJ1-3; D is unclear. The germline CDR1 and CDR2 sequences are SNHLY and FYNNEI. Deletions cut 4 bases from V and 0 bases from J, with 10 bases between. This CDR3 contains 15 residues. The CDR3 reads CASSAGSDSGNTIYF. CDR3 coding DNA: TGTGCCAGCAGTGCCGGGTCGGACTCTGGAAACACCATATATTTT.

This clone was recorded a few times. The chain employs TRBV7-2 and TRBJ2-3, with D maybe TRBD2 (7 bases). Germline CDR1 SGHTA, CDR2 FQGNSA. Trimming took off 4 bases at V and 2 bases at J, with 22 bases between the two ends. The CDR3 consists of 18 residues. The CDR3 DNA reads TGTGCCAGCAGCTACCTGTCTAATGGGGGGGGCTTCACAGATACGCAGTATTTT. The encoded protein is CASSYLSNGGGFTDTQYF.

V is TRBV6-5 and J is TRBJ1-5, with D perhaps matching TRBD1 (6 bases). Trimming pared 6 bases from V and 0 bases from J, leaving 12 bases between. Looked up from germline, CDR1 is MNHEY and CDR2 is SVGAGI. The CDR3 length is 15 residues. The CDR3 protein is CASSPGQISNQPQHF. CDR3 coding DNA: TGTGCCAGCAGCCCAGGACAGATTAGCAATCAGCCCCAGCATTTT.

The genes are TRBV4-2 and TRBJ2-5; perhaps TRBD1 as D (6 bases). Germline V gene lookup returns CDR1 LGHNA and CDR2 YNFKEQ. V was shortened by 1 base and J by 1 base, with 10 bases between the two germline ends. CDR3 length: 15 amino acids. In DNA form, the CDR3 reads TGTGCCAGCAGCCAAGGGGGGCGTCTCCAAGAGACCCAGTACTTC. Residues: CASSQGGRLQETQYF.

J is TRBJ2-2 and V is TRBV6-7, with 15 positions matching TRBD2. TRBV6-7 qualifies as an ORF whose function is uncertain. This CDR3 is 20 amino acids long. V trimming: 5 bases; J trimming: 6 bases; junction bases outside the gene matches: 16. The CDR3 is CASSAVGLAGGCQSAGELFF. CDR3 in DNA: TGTGCCAGCAGTGCCGTAGGACTAGCGGGGGGGTGCCAGTCCGCCGGGGAGCTGTTTTTT.

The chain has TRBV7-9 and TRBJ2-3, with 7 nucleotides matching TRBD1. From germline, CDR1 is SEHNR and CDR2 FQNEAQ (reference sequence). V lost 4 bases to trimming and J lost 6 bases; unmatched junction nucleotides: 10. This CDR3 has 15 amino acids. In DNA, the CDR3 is TGTGCCAGCAGCTCGCAGACAGGGATATTCGATACGCAGTATTTT. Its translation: CASSSQTGIFDTQYF. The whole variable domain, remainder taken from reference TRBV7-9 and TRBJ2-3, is DTGVSQNPRHKITKRGQNVTFRCDPISEHNRLYWYRQTLGQGPEFLTYFQNEAQLEKSRLLSDRFSAERPKGSFSTLEIQRTEQGDSAMYLCASSSQTGIFDTQYFGPGTRLTVL.

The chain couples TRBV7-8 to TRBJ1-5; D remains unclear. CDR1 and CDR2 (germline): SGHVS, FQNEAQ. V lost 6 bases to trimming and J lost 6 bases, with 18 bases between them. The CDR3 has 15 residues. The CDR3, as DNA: TGTGCCAGCAGTTACTCCAGTGTGGGGAGTCAGCCCCAGCATTTT. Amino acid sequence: CASSYSSVGSQPQHF.